This T cell receptor beta chain appears in the sequencing data of a study of patients and donors after allogeneic stem cell transplantation. One entry per CDR3 protein, called by TCRdb with MiXCR from the RT-PCR reads. This table has approximately 150,000 distinct CDR3 sequences, approximately 22% appearing once. Only a few counts were recorded for this clonotype. Sequenced input: blood, either unsorted or a sorted T cell fraction (not recorded which). The sequence was collected from a human donor who was either an allogeneic HSCT recipient or a stem cell or donor lymphocyte infusion donor (not recorded which). It is not recorded whose cells these are; they may come from a transplant donor.

The CDR3 DNA sequence: TGCAGTGCTAGACAGACAGGGCAGTCTCCAAACTCTCAGCCCCAGCATTTT. Protein: CSARQTGQSPNSQPQHF. The chain is built from TRBV20-1 and TRBJ1-5, with TRBD1 identical over 7 bases. The CDR3 sequence is 17 residues long. Unmatched junction bases numbered 16, after V lost 2 bases and J lost 6 bases. Germline CDR1 DFQATT, CDR2 SNEGSKA (reference sequence).